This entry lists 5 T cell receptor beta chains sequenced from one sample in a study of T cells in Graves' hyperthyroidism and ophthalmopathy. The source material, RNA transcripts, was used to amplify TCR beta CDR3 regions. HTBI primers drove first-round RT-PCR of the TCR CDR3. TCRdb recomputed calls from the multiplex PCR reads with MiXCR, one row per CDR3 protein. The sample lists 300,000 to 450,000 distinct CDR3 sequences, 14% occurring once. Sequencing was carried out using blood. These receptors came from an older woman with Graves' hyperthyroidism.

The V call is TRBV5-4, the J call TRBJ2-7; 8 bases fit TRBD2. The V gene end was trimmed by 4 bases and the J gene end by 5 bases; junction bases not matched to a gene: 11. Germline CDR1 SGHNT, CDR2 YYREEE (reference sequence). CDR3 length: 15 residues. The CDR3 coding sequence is TGTGCCAGCAGCCTGATGGGTAGCGGGATAAACGAGCAGTACTTC. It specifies CASSLMGSGINEQYF.

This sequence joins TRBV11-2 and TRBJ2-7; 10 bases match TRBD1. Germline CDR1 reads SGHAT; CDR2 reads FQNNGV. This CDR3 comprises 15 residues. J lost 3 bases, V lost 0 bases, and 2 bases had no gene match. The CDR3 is CASSLEGQGIYEQYF. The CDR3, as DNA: TGTGCCAGCAGCTTAGAGGGACAGGGGATCTACGAGCAGTACTTC.

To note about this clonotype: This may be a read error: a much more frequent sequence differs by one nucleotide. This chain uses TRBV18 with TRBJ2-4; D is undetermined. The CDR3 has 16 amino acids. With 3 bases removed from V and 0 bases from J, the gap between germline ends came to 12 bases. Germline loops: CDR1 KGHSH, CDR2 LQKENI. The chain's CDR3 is CASSPAGTLAKNIQYF. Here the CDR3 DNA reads TGTGCCAGCTCACCGGCTGGTACCCTAGCCAAAAACATTCAGTACTTC.

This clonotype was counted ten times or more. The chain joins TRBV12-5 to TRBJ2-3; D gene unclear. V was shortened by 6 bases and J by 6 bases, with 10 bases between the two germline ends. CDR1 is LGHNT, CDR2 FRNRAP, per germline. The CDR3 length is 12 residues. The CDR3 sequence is CASGPGVDTQYF. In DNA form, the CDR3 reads TGTGCTAGTGGCCCCGGTGTTGATACGCAGTATTTT.

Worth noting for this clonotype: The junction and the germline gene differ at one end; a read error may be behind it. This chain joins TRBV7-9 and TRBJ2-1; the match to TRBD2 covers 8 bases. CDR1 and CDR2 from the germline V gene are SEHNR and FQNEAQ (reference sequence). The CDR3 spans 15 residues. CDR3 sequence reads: CASSLALAGYNEQLF. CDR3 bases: TGTGCCAGCAGCTTAGCCCTAGCGGGTTACAATGAGCAGCTCTTC. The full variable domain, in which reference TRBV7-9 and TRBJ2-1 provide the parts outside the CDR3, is DTGVSQNPRHKITKRGQNVTFRCDPISEHNRLYWYRQTLGQGPEFLTYFQNEAQLEKSRLLSDRFSAERPKGSFSTLEIQRTEQGDSAMYLCASSLALAGYNEQLFGPGTRLTVL.